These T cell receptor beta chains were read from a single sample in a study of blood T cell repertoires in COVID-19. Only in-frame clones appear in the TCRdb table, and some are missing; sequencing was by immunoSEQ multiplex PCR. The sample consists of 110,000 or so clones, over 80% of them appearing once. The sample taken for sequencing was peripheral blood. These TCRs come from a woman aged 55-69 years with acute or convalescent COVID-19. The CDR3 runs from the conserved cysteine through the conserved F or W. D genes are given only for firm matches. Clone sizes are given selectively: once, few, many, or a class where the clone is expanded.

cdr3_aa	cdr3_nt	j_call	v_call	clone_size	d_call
CASSPHRADTQYF	TGTGCCAGCAGCCCCCACAGGGCAGATACGCAGTATTTT	TRBJ2-3	TRBV7-8	-	-
CASSQDSESPITEAFF	TGCGCCAGCAGCCAAGACAGTGAAAGTCCCATCACTGAAGCTTTCTTT	TRBJ1-1	TRBV4-1	-	-
CASSLAEGMGSPLHF	TGTGCCAGCAGCTTAGCGGAGGGGATGGGTTCACCCCTCCACTTT	TRBJ1-6	TRBV7-2	-	-
CASSYGMADTQYF	TGTGCCAGCAGCTACGGTATGGCAGATACGCAGTATTTT	TRBJ2-3	TRBV7-3	-	-
CASSPRGQAGNTIYF	TGTGCCAGCTCACCAAGAGGACAGGCCGGAAACACCATATATTTT	TRBJ1-3	TRBV18	-	TRBD1
CATTTGQSLGTQHF	TGTGCCACCACTACGGGACAGTCGCTCGGGACCCAGCATTTT	TRBJ1-5	TRBV28	-	TRBD1
CASSPVGNGDFTDTQYF	TGTGCCAGCAGCCCTGTCGGAAACGGAGATTTCACAGATACGCAGTATTTT	TRBJ2-3	TRBV7-2	-	-
CASALAGGAETQYF	TGTGCTAGTGCTTTGGCCGGTGGGGCAGAGACCCAGTACTTC	TRBJ2-5	TRBV12-5	-	-
CASSLTGNQPQHF	TGCGCCAGCAGCTTGACCGGGAATCAGCCCCAGCATTTT	TRBJ1-5	TRBV5-1	-	-
CASSSAGTATYNEQFF	TGTGCCAGCAGCTCTGCCGGGACAGCTACCTACAATGAGCAGTTCTTC	TRBJ2-1	TRBV7-9	-	TRBD1
CASSQDLNTQYF	TGTGCCAGCAGCCAAGATCTAAATACGCAGTATTTT	TRBJ2-3	TRBV3-1/TRBV3-2	-	-
CASSLTLATNTGELFF	TGCGCCAGCAGCTTGACACTAGCGACGAACACCGGGGAGCTGTTTTTT	TRBJ2-2	TRBV5-1	-	TRBD2
CASSLASRVDSPLHF	TGTGCCAGCAGCTTAGCGAGCAGGGTGGATTCACCCCTCCACTTT	TRBJ1-6	TRBV7-2	-	-
CASSLEVSGGGFF	TGCGCCAGCAGCTTGGAGGTCTCCGGGGGTGGTTTCTTT	TRBJ1-1	TRBV5-1	-	-
CASSRGHSNQPQHF	TGTGCCAGCAGCAGAGGCCATAGCAATCAGCCCCAGCATTTT	TRBJ1-5	TRBV3-1/TRBV3-2	-	-
CASSTDRGPHTDTQYF	TGTGCCAGCAGCACAGACAGGGGTCCCCACACAGATACGCAGTATTTT	TRBJ2-3	TRBV5-4	-	TRBD1
CASSRASKTEAFF	TGTGCCAGCTCACGGGCTTCGAAGACTGAAGCTTTCTTT	TRBJ1-1	TRBV18	once	-
CASSTTTRRRYNEQFF	TGTGCCAGCAGCACCACCACAAGGCGGCGGTACAATGAGCAGTTCTTC	TRBJ2-1	TRBV5-8	few	-
CASSLIPGGYTF	TGTGCCAGCAGTTTAATCCCGGGTGGCTACACCTTC	TRBJ1-2	TRBV28	-	-
CAWGFGPEKLFF	TGTGCCTGGGGGTTCGGTCCAGAAAAACTGTTTTTT	TRBJ1-4	TRBV30	-	-
CASSPGEGYGYTF	TGTGCCAGCAGTCCAGGGGAGGGCTATGGCTACACCTTC	TRBJ1-2	TRBV14	once	-
CAASSGDQPQHF	TGTGCCGCTTCCTCAGGGGATCAGCCCCAGCATTTT	TRBJ1-5	TRBV30	few	-
CASSQMAGGNTIYF	TGTGCCAGCAGCCAGATGGCAGGGGGAAACACCATATATTTT	TRBJ1-3	TRBV3-1/TRBV3-2	few	-
CASSFGGTDYNEQFF	TGTGCCAGCAGCTTCGGGGGAACCGATTACAATGAGCAGTTCTTC	TRBJ2-1	TRBV5-4	-	-
CASSLDWGPGNTIYF	TGCGCCAGCAGCTTGGATTGGGGGCCCGGAAACACCATATATTTT	TRBJ1-3	TRBV5-1	-	-
CASSLFYEQYF	TGTGCCAGCAGCCTATTCTACGAGCAGTACTTC	TRBJ2-7	TRBV7-8	few	-
CASRPSTGFHSNQPQHF	TGTGCCAGCAGACCATCGACAGGGTTCCATAGCAATCAGCCCCAGCATTTT	TRBJ1-5	TRBV28	-	TRBD1
CASSPSGSKNEQFF	TGTGCCAGCTCACCTAGCGGGAGCAAGAATGAGCAGTTCTTC	TRBJ2-1	TRBV28	once	TRBD2
CSVDPGTDTQYF	TGCAGCGTTGACCCAGGGACAGATACGCAGTATTTT	TRBJ2-3	TRBV29-1	once	-
CASSQLSDTQYF	TGTGCCAGCAGCCAACTTTCGGATACGCAGTATTTT	TRBJ2-3	TRBV3-1/TRBV3-2	-	-
CASSQDLNTETQYF	TGCGCCAGCAGCCAAGACCTTAACACGGAGACCCAGTACTTC	TRBJ2-5	TRBV4-3	-	-
CASSQGTGNYEQYF	TGTGCCAGCAGCCAAGGGACAGGGAACTACGAGCAGTACTTC	TRBJ2-7	TRBV4-2	-	TRBD1
CASSQILTGLANTEAFF	TGCGCCAGCAGCCAAATATTGACAGGGCTGGCGAACACTGAAGCTTTCTTT	TRBJ1-1	TRBV4-1	-	TRBD1
CASSLPHRPYEQYF	TGTGCCAGCAGCCTCCCCCACAGGCCCTACGAGCAGTACTTC	TRBJ2-7	TRBV28	-	-
CASSPQGSGQYF	TGTGCCAGCAGCCCACAGGGTTCCGGGCAGTACTTC	TRBJ2-7	TRBV7-8	-	-
CASSFAVAGREAFF	TGTGCCAGCAGCTTCGCCGTGGCAGGGCGAGAAGCTTTCTTT	TRBJ1-1	TRBV7-8	once	-
CASRLGQPGLASSDEQFF	TGTGCCAGCCGCCTTGGACAACCGGGACTAGCTTCGTCGGATGAGCAGTTCTTC	TRBJ2-1	TRBV21-1	-	-
CASSQAGVRTEAFF	TGTGCCAGCAGCCAAGCAGGGGTTAGAACTGAAGCTTTCTTT	TRBJ1-1	TRBV3-1/TRBV3-2	-	-
CASSLGSGGYGYTF	TGTGCCAGCAGTTTAGGGTCAGGGGGATATGGCTACACCTTC	TRBJ1-2	TRBV28	-	TRBD1
CASSPDRLGEMNTEAFF	TGTGCCAGCAGCCCGGACAGGTTAGGGGAGATGAACACTGAAGCTTTCTTT	TRBJ1-1	TRBV27	-	TRBD1
CASSPASVAGELFF	TGTGCCAGCTCACCCGCTAGCGTCGCCGGGGAGCTGTTTTTT	TRBJ2-2	TRBV18	-	-
CAWSANSGNTIYF	TGTGCCTGGAGTGCCAACTCTGGAAACACCATATATTTT	TRBJ1-3	TRBV30	-	-
CASSGQGAILGYTF	TGTGCCAGCAGTGGGCAGGGGGCCATACTTGGCTACACCTTC	TRBJ1-2	TRBV2	-	TRBD1
CASSGRTGGIMNTEAFF	TGTGCCAGTAGTGGAAGGACAGGGGGCATCATGAACACTGAAGCTTTCTTT	TRBJ1-1	TRBV19	-	TRBD1
CASSLDSQPQHF	TGTGCCAGCAGTCTCGACAGTCAGCCCCAGCATTTT	TRBJ1-5	TRBV2	-	-
CASSFSGWPYEQYF	TGTGCCAGCAGTTTTAGCGGCTGGCCCTACGAGCAGTACTTC	TRBJ2-7	TRBV28	once	-
CASRADQPQHF	TGTGCCAGCAGAGCCGATCAGCCCCAGCATTTT	TRBJ1-5	TRBV6-5	-	-
CASSIQGNYGYTF	TGTGCCAGCAGTATACAGGGGAACTATGGCTACACCTTC	TRBJ1-2	TRBV27	-	TRBD1
CASSCRPGYTEAFF	TGTGCCAGCAGCTGCCGCCCAGGTTACACTGAAGCTTTCTTT	TRBJ1-1	TRBV21-1	-	-
CASSPRQGQGYTF	TGTGCCAGCTCACCTAGGCAGGGCCAGGGCTACACCTTC	TRBJ1-2	TRBV18	-	-
CASSPRGGSLIENEQFF	TGTGCCAGCAGCCCGCGGGGCGGGTCCCTAATAGAGAATGAGCAGTTCTTC	TRBJ2-1	TRBV5-5	-	-
CASVRGEVYTF	TGTGCCAGCGTCAGAGGGGAGGTCTACACCTTC	TRBJ1-2	TRBV7-9	-	-
CASSYAGSSYGYTF	TGTGCCAGCAGTTATGCGGGCTCGTCCTATGGCTACACCTTC	TRBJ1-2	TRBV6-5	-	-